The 21 T cell receptor beta chains below were found in one sample sequenced in a study of blood T cells in healthy people across ages. For the second PCR, which ran for about 6 to 11 cycles, a sample-barcoded 5' primer and a J-beta primer mix were used. One entry per CDR3 protein, called by TCRdb with MiXCR from the 5' RACE reads. The repertoire has roughly 1.5 million distinct CDR3 sequences, approximately 42% of them found once; the top ten carry approximately 4.1%. Sequencing was performed on blood. These receptors originate from a woman aged 18 to 35 in good health.

This chain connects TRBV18 to TRBJ2-4, with a weak D call TRBD2 (5 bases). The closer fit of TRBJ2-7 to the DNA end suggests the J call may be wrong. Germline CDR1 KGHSH, CDR2 LQKENI. CDR3 length: 13 amino acids. CDR3 loop: CASSPPADYEQYF. Here the CDR3 DNA reads TGTGCCAGCTCACCACCAGCGGACTACGAGCAGTACTTC.

The table lists this clonotype with a count of one. The rearrangement joins TRBV5-6 to TRBJ2-1, with TRBD1 matching over 7 bases. CDR3 size: 19 residues. Germline-derived CDR1 and CDR2 are SGHDT and YYEEEE. The J segment lost 0 bases and the V segment lost 4 bases, leaving 16 bases of the junction unmatched. CDR3 DNA: TGTGCCAGCAGCAGTCTGACCGGGACAGTCTATCCCTCCTACAATGAGCAGTTCTTC. Translation gives CASSSLTGTVYPSYNEQFF.

This clonotype has a handful of counts. V is TRBV7-4 and J is TRBJ2-5, with D tentatively TRBD1 or TRBD2 (5 bases each). Trimming removed 4 bases from V and 3 bases from J, with 18 bases in between. This CDR3 contains 16 residues. The germline V gene encodes CDR1 SGHVT and CDR2 SQSDAQ. The CDR3 DNA sequence: TGTGCCAGCAGCTCCCATACCGGGACCCACGAAGAGACCCAGTACTTC. It encodes CASSSHTGTHEETQYF. The complete variable domain, with remaining parts taken from reference TRBV7-4 and TRBJ2-5, reads GAGVSQSPRYKVAKRGRDVALRCDSISGHVTLYWYRQTLGQGSEVLTYSQSDAQRDKSGRPSGRFSAERPERSVSTLKIQRTEQGDSAVYLCASSSHTGTHEETQYFGPGTRLLVL.

The rearrangement links TRBV20-1 to TRBJ1-1, with no clear D. V lost 4 bases and J 0 bases, leaving 15 bases between the germline ends. In germline, CDR1 is DFQATT, CDR2 SNEGSKA (reference sequence). CDR3 length equals 15 residues. In nucleotides, the CDR3 is TGCAGTGCTAACGGGTGGCCGGGCCTGAACACTGAAGCTTTCTTT. Amino acid sequence: CSANGWPGLNTEAFF.

A note on this clonotype: A much larger clone sits a single nucleotide away, making a read error possible. V gene TRBV29-1 combines with J gene TRBJ2-1; no definite D call. V gave up 7 bases and J gave up 4 bases, with 8 bases separating them. The CDR3 has 11 amino acids. From germline, CDR1 is SQVTM and CDR2 ANQGSEA. DNA of the CDR3: TGCAGCGGTAGACGGTACAATGAGCAGTTCTTC. Its translation: CSGRRYNEQFF.

This clonotype was seen only a few times. This chain joins TRBV4-1 and TRBJ1-1, with D hard to call. CDR3 length: 15 residues. CDR1 is MGHRA and CDR2 is YSYEKL in the germline V gene. Trimming cost V 0 bases and J 0 bases, with 8 bases left between them. CDR3 sequence reads: CASSQDRVMNTEAFF. CDR3 DNA sequence: TGCGCCAGCAGCCAAGACCGGGTCATGAACACTGAAGCTTTCTTT.

The chain has TRBV18 and TRBJ2-7, with TRBD2 identical over 10 bases. The V and J ends lost 3 bases and 0 bases, in that order; junction bases with no gene match: 5. The CDR3 has 16 amino acids. Per germline, CDR1 KGHSH and CDR2 LQKENI. CDR3 region: CASSPKREGRSYEQYF. Here the CDR3 DNA reads TGTGCCAGCTCACCGAAGCGGGAGGGCCGCTCCTACGAGCAGTACTTC.

The rearrangement uses TRBV20-1 and TRBJ2-1; the match to TRBD2 covers 8 bases. In germline, CDR1 is DFQATT, CDR2 SNEGSKA (reference sequence). The CDR3 contains 14 residues. Unmatched junction bases numbered 10, after V lost 5 bases and J lost 7 bases. DNA for the CDR3: TGCAGTGCTTCTGCGCCGGGAGGGCCAAATGAGCAGTTCTTC. Translation gives CSASAPGGPNEQFF.

This clonotype was seen a handful of times. The chain employs TRBV4-1 and TRBJ2-7, with a tentative D call TRBD1 (5 bases). Per the germline V gene, CDR1 is MGHRA and CDR2 is YSYEKL. Trimming took 1 base from V and 2 from J, leaving 21 bases between them. The CDR3 consists of 18 residues. The CDR3 nucleotides read TGCGCCAGCAGCCAAGGCCGACCGACGCAGGGTAGACCCTACGAGCAGTACTTC. Its translation is CASSQGRPTQGRPYEQYF.

The rearrangement joins TRBV20-1 to TRBJ2-1; 10 nucleotides align to TRBD2. This CDR3 is 13 amino acids long. Germline CDR1 DFQATT, CDR2 SNEGSKA (reference sequence). With V trimmed by 5 bases and J by 6 bases, 4 bases remained unmatched. As DNA, the CDR3 is TGCAGTGCTCCTAGCGGGAGCGCCAATGAGCAGTTCTTC. Translation: CSAPSGSANEQFF.

This rearrangement joins TRBV18 to TRBJ2-7, with D tentatively TRBD2 (5 bases). The CDR3 spans 15 residues. V was clipped by 3 bases and J by 2 bases, with 14 bases between them. Germline CDR1 reads KGHSH; CDR2 reads LQKENI. CDR3 loop: CASSPSDSGAYEQYF. CDR3 nucleotides: TGTGCCAGCTCACCTTCCGACTCCGGGGCCTACGAGCAGTACTTC.

This chain joins TRBV3-1 and TRBJ1-1, with 7 bases identical to TRBD1. V lost 4 bases and J lost 2; bases outside the gene matches: 10. Germline V gene data show CDR1 as LGHDT and CDR2 as YNNKEL (reference sequence). The CDR3 has 16 amino acids. This chain's CDR3 is CASSPYPGQINTEAFF. For the CDR3, the DNA is TGTGCCAGCAGCCCATATCCGGGACAGATTAACACTGAAGCTTTCTTT.

The chain couples TRBV11-2 to TRBJ2-7; tentatively, D is TRBD2 (6 bases). The germline gives CDR1 SGHAT, CDR2 FQNNGV. V was shortened by 1 base and J by 7 bases, with 17 bases between the two germline ends. The CDR3 contains 15 residues. The CDR3 region is CASSLGGTPGNEQYF. The CDR3 nucleotides read TGTGCCAGCAGCTTAGGAGGGACTCCGGGAAATGAGCAGTACTTC.

Many counts were recorded for this clonotype. The junction and the germline gene differ at one end; a read error may be behind it. This chain links TRBV27 with TRBJ1-1; D is unresolved. The germline gives CDR1 MNHEY, CDR2 SMNVEV (reference sequence). The CDR3 has 14 residues. The CDR3 loop is CASSLSGLNTEAFF. For the CDR3, the DNA is TGTGCCAGCAGCTTATCGGGATTGAACACTGAAGCTTTCTTT.

This clonotype was seen just once. V gene TRBV25-1 combines with J gene TRBJ1-5; D may be TRBD1 (5 bases). Germline V gene sequence: CDR1 MGHDK, CDR2 SYGVNS. The CDR3 totals 13 residues. V was clipped by 7 bases and J by 9 bases, with 16 bases between them. For the CDR3, the DNA is TGTGCCAGCAATGCAGACAGCCATCCGCCCCAGCATTTT. Its protein is CASNADSHPPQHF. Using reference TRBV25-1 and TRBJ1-5 for the parts outside the CDR3, the full variable domain is EADIYQTPRYLVIGTGKKITLECSQTMGHDKMYWYQQDPGMELHLIHYSYGVNSTEKGDLSSESTVSRIRTEHFPLTLESARPSHTSQYLCASNADSHPPQHFGDGTRLSIL.

In its sample, this clonotype was seen a few times. The chain links TRBV4-1 to TRBJ2-7, with D possibly called TRBD1 or TRBD2 (6 bases each). Per germline, CDR1 MGHRA and CDR2 YSYEKL. V lost 3 bases to trimming and J lost 2 bases, with 20 bases between them. CDR3 size: 17 residues. The CDR3 is CASSHIIRGLGPYEQYF. The CDR3 nucleotides read TGCGCCAGCAGCCACATCATCAGGGGACTGGGCCCCTACGAGCAGTACTTC.

This clonotype was seen only a few times. The chain employs TRBV7-9 and TRBJ2-5, with D possibly matching TRBD2 (5 bases). The CDR3 has 14 amino acids. Germline V gene lookup returns CDR1 SEHNR and CDR2 FQNEAQ (reference sequence). The ends were cut back, 4 bases at V and 3 bases at J, with 12 bases in the middle. The CDR3 nucleotides read TGTGCCAGCAGCTCCGCGGGTCAGGAAGAGACCCAGTACTTC. The encoded protein is CASSSAGQEETQYF.

The V gene is TRBV24-1, the J gene TRBJ2-5, with 11 bases that match TRBD2. The CDR3 extends over 16 amino acids. Trimming at V came to 5 bases and at J to 11 bases, leaving 15 bases not matched to a gene. Germline V gene data show CDR1 as KGHDR and CDR2 as SFDVKD. In DNA form, the CDR3 reads TGTGCCACCAGTGGACCTAGCGGGAGGCGATACAATGAGCAGTACTTC. It yields the protein CATSGPSGRRYNEQYF.

The V call is TRBV12-3 or TRBV12-4, the J call TRBJ1-5; a weak D match, TRBD1 (6 bases). This CDR3 spans 15 amino acids. Trimming removed 7 bases at V and 1 base at J, with 14 bases between. The CDR3 reads CASTIGQGSNQPQHF. DNA of the CDR3: TGTGCCAGCACAATAGGGCAGGGGAGCAATCAGCCCCAGCATTTT.

V and J are TRBV6-2 or TRBV6-3 and TRBJ1-2; 9 bases are shared with TRBD1. The CDR3 loop spans 14 amino acids. In germline, CDR1 is MNHEY, CDR2 SVGEGT. The V and J ends lost 6 bases and 8 bases, in that order; junction bases with no gene match: 10. CDR3: CASRTGGADSGYTF. CDR3 nucleotides: TGTGCCAGCAGAACAGGGGGCGCGGATTCAGGCTACACCTTC.

This clonotype was counted between two and nine times. This chain uses TRBV20-1 with TRBJ2-7; D may correspond to TRBD1 or TRBD2 (6 bases each). Trimming took off 2 bases at V and 2 bases at J, with 13 bases between the two ends. The CDR3 length is 14 residues. The V gene's germline CDR1 is DFQATT and CDR2 SNEGSKA (reference sequence). CDR3 loop: CSARKGGYAYEQYF. In DNA form, the CDR3 reads TGCAGTGCTAGAAAGGGGGGTTATGCCTACGAGCAGTACTTC.